The 3 T cell receptor beta chains below all came from one sample that was sequenced in a study of blood T cell repertoires in COVID-19. Repertoires were generated with immunoSEQ multiplex PCR, while TCRdb's copy carries only in-frame clones and drops some. The table includes tens of thousands of clones, approximately 75% detected once. Sequenced input: peripheral blood. These receptors originate from a man aged 45-65 years with COVID-19, enrolled during active disease.

The V gene is TRBV6-1, the J gene TRBJ1-1; 7 bases line up with TRBD1. Germline assignment: CDR1 MNHNS and CDR2 SASEGT. The V segment lost 3 bases and the J segment 4 bases; nucleotides outside the gene matches: 2. This CDR3 region has 13 residues. The CDR3 loop is CASSERDSTEAFF. The CDR3 coding sequence is TGTGCCAGCAGTGAGAGGGACAGCACTGAAGCTTTCTTT.

V and J are TRBV20-1 and TRBJ2-5, with D perhaps matching TRBD2 (5 bases). This CDR3 has 11 residues. Germline CDR1 is DFQATT and CDR2 is SNEGSKA (reference sequence). Trimming cost V 6 bases and J 5 bases, with 10 bases left between them. The CDR3 reads CSAKRGETQYF. The DNA for the CDR3 is TGCAGTGCCAAAAGAGGGGAGACCCAGTACTTC.

This clone has only one observation. This rearrangement joins TRBV3-1 (or the pseudogene TRBV3-2) to TRBJ2-5; weak D call: TRBD2 (5 bases). The CDR3 length is 15 residues. Trimming stripped 0 bases from V and 4 bases from J, with 12 bases between. Germline CDR1 reads LGHDT; CDR2 reads YNNKEL (reference sequence). CDR3 protein: CASSQDQVRGETQYF. The CDR3 nucleotides are TGTGCCAGCAGCCAAGACCAGGTCCGGGGAGAGACCCAGTACTTC.